Listed below are T cell receptor beta chains from one sample, sequenced in a study of blood T cells in healthy people across ages. TCRdb re-derived calls from the 5' RACE reads in MiXCR, one entry per CDR3 protein. This sample has approximately 690,000 distinct CDR3 sequences, with under 70% found just once. Sequenced input: blood. The receptors derive from a man between 60 and 75 years old in good health. CDR3s include the opening cysteine and the closing phenylalanine or tryptophan. Each record gives: CDR3 length, V gene, clone size, D gene, J gene, CDR3 DNA, CDR3 protein. A D gene is named only where the DNA matches it firmly. Size tells how often a clone was seen (once, few, many) or the class of an expanded clone, and some rows leave it out.

12,TRBV28,-,-,TRBJ1-4,TGTGCCAGCAGCTTCTCTGATGAAAAACTGTTTTTT,CASSFSDEKLFF
11,TRBV20-1,once,-,TRBJ2-5,TGCAGTGCTAGTGCAGGACGGGAGCAGTACTTC,CSASAGREQYF
14,TRBV20-1,-,TRBD1,TRBJ1-5,TGCAGTGCTAGACTAGGACAGGGCAATCAGCCCCAGCATTTT,CSARLGQGNQPQHF
13,TRBV7-9,-,-,TRBJ1-2,TGTGCCAGCAGCTTAGAAGGGGCGAATGGCTACACCTTC,CASSLEGANGYTF
16,TRBV24-1,-,TRBD2,TRBJ2-1,TGTGCCACCAGTGAAACGGGACTAGCGGAATACAATGAGCAGTTCTTC,CATSETGLAEYNEQFF
13,TRBV3-1,-,TRBD2,TRBJ2-3,TGTGCCAGCAGCCGGCTAGCGGGGGATACGCAGTATTTT,CASSRLAGDTQYF
17,TRBV28,-,-,TRBJ1-5,TGTGCCAGCAGTTTGAACGGGGACTTCTATAGCAATCAGCCCCAGCATTTT,CASSLNGDFYSNQPQHF
15,TRBV6-1,few,-,TRBJ2-5,TGTGCCAGCAGTGAAATGGTGGGCAGCCAAGAGACCCAGTACTTC,CASSEMVGSQETQYF
10,TRBV20-1,-,-,TRBJ2-1,TGCAGTGCCCCATTAGGGGTACAGTTCTTC,CSAPLGVQFF
14,TRBV4-1,few,-,TRBJ2-2,TGCGCCAGCAGCCAACCGGGAGAGCCCGGGGAGCTGTTTTTT,CASSQPGEPGELFF
14,TRBV3-1,-,-,TRBJ2-5,TGTGCCAGCAGCCTTTCTGTGGGACGGGAGACCCAGTACTTC,CASSLSVGRETQYF
14,TRBV5-1,-,-,TRBJ1-1,TGCGCCAGCAGCGTCGGCAGGGGTGGGACTGAAGCTTTCTTT,CASSVGRGGTEAFF
15,TRBV20-1,-,-,TRBJ1-5,TGCAGTGCTAGAGTTGACGCAGGGAGCAATCAGCCCCAGCATTTT,CSARVDAGSNQPQHF
15,TRBV7-9,-,TRBD1,TRBJ1-1,TGTGCCAGCAGTCAAACAGGGGGCCGGGCGACTGAAGCTTTCTTT,CASSQTGGRATEAFF
13,TRBV28,few,-,TRBJ1-2,TGTGCCAGCAGCCCCATCGAGGACTATGGCTACACCTTC,CASSPIEDYGYTF
18,TRBV28,-,TRBD1,TRBJ2-1,TGTGCCAGCACCTTAAGCGTGCTTCGGACAGGAACTGGGGATGAGCAGTTCTTC,CASTLSVLRTGTGDEQFF
12,TRBV6-5,-,TRBD1,TRBJ2-3,TGTGCCTGTAAACAACCGGGACAGGAGCAGTATTTT,CACKQPGQEQYF
14,TRBV20-1,few,TRBD1,TRBJ2-7,TGCAGTGCTAGAGACCGGGACAGTCTCTACGAGCAGTACTTC,CSARDRDSLYEQYF
15,TRBV7-8,-,-,TRBJ2-7,TGTGCCAGCAGCCAACTGGGGGTGGGCTCCTACGAGCAGTACTTC,CASSQLGVGSYEQYF
15,TRBV5-5,-,-,TRBJ1-5,TGTGCCAGCAGCTTGGGGTCCTCTAGCAATCAGCCCCAGCATTTT,CASSLGSSSNQPQHF
16,TRBV5-1,few,-,TRBJ2-5,TGCGCCAGCAGCCAGGGGCTCACAGGGATCCAAGAGACCCAGTACTTC,CASSQGLTGIQETQYF
13,TRBV29-1,-,-,TRBJ1-1,TGCAGCGGTTACAGGGCAGTTAACACTGAAGCTTTCTTT,CSGYRAVNTEAFF
16,TRBV3-1,-,-,TRBJ1-1,TGTGCCAGCAGCCAAGCTGGACAAGGAAAGAACACTGAAGCTTTCTTT,CASSQAGQGKNTEAFF
13,TRBV20-1,-,-,TRBJ1-1,TGCAGTGCTAGAGCAGGGTTATCCACTGAAGCTTTCTTT,CSARAGLSTEAFF
14,TRBV5-1,-,-,TRBJ2-5,TGCGCCAGCAGCTTGGAAGCCACCCCAGAGACCCAGTACTTC,CASSLEATPETQYF
12,TRBV20-1,-,TRBD1,TRBJ1-2,TGCAGTGCCCCATCAGCGGGACACAGGGGCACCTTC,CSAPSAGHRGTF
18,TRBV28,-,TRBD2,TRBJ2-5,TGTGCCAGCAGTCCCTACCTGCCGGGACTAGCGGGAAAAGAGACCCAGTACTTC,CASSPYLPGLAGKETQYF
17,TRBV6-5,-,TRBD1,TRBJ2-1,TGTGCCAGCAGTTACTCGACACCCGGACAGGGCTACAATGAGCAGTTCTTC,CASSYSTPGQGYNEQFF
21,TRBV12-3/TRBV12-4,few,TRBD2,TRBJ2-2,TGTGCCAGCAGTTTAACAAAGGCAGGACTAGCGGGGGGGACGAACACCGGGGAGCTGTTTTTT,CASSLTKAGLAGGTNTGELFF
15,TRBV5-1,-,-,TRBJ2-1,TGCGCCAGCAGCTCCGGATCGAGCTCCTACAATGAGCAGTTCTTC,CASSSGSSSYNEQFF
17,TRBV5-1,-,TRBD2,TRBJ2-3,TGCGCCAGCAGCTTGATCCTAGCGGGGGGCCAAGGAGATACGCAGTATTTT,CASSLILAGGQGDTQYF
15,TRBV2,-,-,TRBJ2-1,TGTGCCTGCAGTGAAGAAGGGGAGACCTACAATGAGCAGTTCTTC,CACSEEGETYNEQFF
14,TRBV18,-,TRBD2,TRBJ2-1,TGTGCCAGCTCACCACCGTCGGGGGGGGATGAGCAGTTCTTC,CASSPPSGGDEQFF
14,TRBV15,few,-,TRBJ2-6,TGTGCCACCAGCAAGCCCTCTGGGGCCAACGTCCTGACTTTC,CATSKPSGANVLTF
17,TRBV28,-,TRBD2,TRBJ2-3,TGTGCCAGCAGTCTTCGGACTAGCGGGGGGCTGGAAGATACGCAGTATTTT,CASSLRTSGGLEDTQYF
14,TRBV2,-,TRBD2,TRBJ2-1,TGTGCCAGCAAACTAGCGGGGGAGAGGACTGAGCAGTTCTTC,CASKLAGERTEQFF
17,TRBV5-1,-,TRBD2,TRBJ2-5,TGCGCCAGCAGCTTGGACGGACTAGCGGGGGGTGCGGAGACCCAGTACTTC,CASSLDGLAGGAETQYF
14,TRBV5-4,-,-,TRBJ1-6,TGTGCCAGCAGCCAGTGGGACGGCAATTCACCCCTCCACTTT,CASSQWDGNSPLHF
18,TRBV2,-,TRBD1,TRBJ2-6,TGTGCCAGCATCGAGCAGGGACAGGGAAACTCTGGGGCCAACGTCCTGACTTTC,CASIEQGQGNSGANVLTF
15,TRBV7-7,-,-,TRBJ2-5,TGTGCCAGCAGCTTAGGCGGGACCAACCAAGAGACCCAGTACTTC,CASSLGGTNQETQYF
16,TRBV4-1,-,TRBD2,TRBJ2-7,TGCGCCAGCAGCCTGATGAAACTAGCGGGCGGCTACGAGCAGTACTTC,CASSLMKLAGGYEQYF
11,TRBV29-1,few,TRBD2,TRBJ2-5,TGCAGCGCCGGGAGGGGAGAGACCCAGTACTTC,CSAGRGETQYF
12,TRBV11-2,-,-,TRBJ1-1,TGTGCCAGCAGCCCTTTCCCAGGGTACGCTTTCTTT,CASSPFPGYAFF